This note documents a single TCR beta chain sequence. Original data processing: Reference gene primers were amplified, and this amplification served to estimate nucleated cell counts. The protocol was immunoSEQ multiplex PCR, while the TCRdb copy is restricted to in-frame clones and leaves out a portion. The V and J calls and the clone size are those of that table, but D and trimming were determined from the DNA. The table records roughly 120,000 clones, roughly 80% of them present only once. The CDR3 is 16 residues long. Germline values: CDR1 SGHTA, CDR2 FQGNSA. J was trimmed by 1 base and V by 5 bases; bases with no gene match: 6. This entry comes from a study of blood T cell repertoires in COVID-19. Study information: Acute and convalescent COVID-19 samples came from the United States, Italy and Spain. Sample material is recorded as cDNA or gDNA derived from T cells, B-cell-depleted T cells, or PBMCs.

Input material: peripheral blood. The V gene is TRBV7-2, the J gene TRBJ1-3; 9 nucleotides match TRBD1. The TCR sequence derives from a man in his 70s with acute or convalescent COVID-19. The CDR3 DNA reads as TGTGCCAGCAGCCCGGGACAGGGAGGGTCTGGAAACACCATATATTTT. Protein product: CASSPGQGGSGNTIYF.